These 10 T cell receptor beta chains were sequenced from one sample in a study of radiation and T cells in renal cell carcinoma. The protocol was immunoSEQ multiplex PCR, while the TCRdb copy is restricted to in-frame clones and leaves out a portion. In the table there are some 110,000 clones, 82% of which are singletons. Time point noted: baseline pretreatment blood. Stated treatment: 15 Gy SBRT to primary tumor, nephrectomy 4 weeks later. This specimen was blood, taken from a patient whose treatment included radiotherapy and nephrectomy. All receptors come from a woman aged 60-70 years with renal cell carcinoma.

The rearrangement links TRBV21-1 to TRBJ2-7; the table names TRBD1, a call not compared with the DNA. TRBV21-1 is classified as a pseudogene. The CDR3 has 15 residues. The CDR3 DNA follows: TGTGCCAGCAGCAAAGGCGTCGGGACAGACTACGAGCAGTACTTC. It specifies CASSKGVGTDYEQYF.

This chain links TRBV29-1 with TRBJ2-7; D might be TRBD1 (5 bases). The CDR3 extends over 13 amino acids. In germline, CDR1 is SQVTM, CDR2 ANQGSEA. V was cut by 4 bases and J by 2 bases, with 12 bases left in between. The CDR3 loop is CSVVQARTYEQYF. The CDR3, as DNA: TGCAGCGTTGTACAGGCCCGGACCTACGAGCAGTACTTC.

The rearrangement joins TRBV7-3 to TRBJ2-2, with 7 positions matching TRBD1. This CDR3 contains 15 residues. Germline V CDR1 and CDR2: SGHTA, FQGTGA. The junction had 10 bases not matched to a gene; V was cut back by 6 bases and J by 6 bases. CDR3 residues: CASRPGTEGAGELFF. The CDR3 DNA is TGTGCCAGCAGACCCGGGACAGAAGGTGCCGGGGAGCTGTTTTTT.

The rearrangement uses TRBV4-2 and TRBJ2-3; 14 bases map to TRBD2. CDR1 is LGHNA, CDR2 YNFKEQ, per germline. Germline trimming cut 4 bases from V and 4 bases from J; bases unmatched to any gene: 7. This CDR3 contains 17 residues. As DNA, the CDR3 is TGTGCCAGCAGCCGGTCCGGGACTAGCGGGGGAGCAGATACGCAGTATTTT. Translating it yields CASSRSGTSGGADTQYF.

The rearrangement uses TRBV5-1 and TRBJ2-3, with D hard to call. This CDR3 is built from 12 residues. Germline CDR1 is SGHRS and CDR2 is YFSETQ. Trimming stripped 0 bases from V and 4 bases from J, with 3 bases between. CDR3 DNA: TGCGCCAGCAGCTTGGAGGCAGATACGCAGTATTTT. Its protein product is CASSLEADTQYF.

As DNA, the CDR3 is TGTGCCAGCAGCCAAGACGGAGGAGCCTCCACAGATACGCAGTATTTT. Translation: CASSQDGGASTDTQYF. The genes are TRBV14 and TRBJ2-3, with D perhaps matching TRBD2 (5 bases). There are 16 residues in the CDR3. Germline CDR1 reads SGHDN; CDR2 reads FVKESK. Trimming took 0 bases from V and 2 from J, leaving 12 bases between them.

This chain links TRBV4-1 with TRBJ2-3; TRBD1 or TRBD2 may be the D gene (6 bases each). With 1 base removed from V and 1 base from J, the gap between germline ends came to 15 bases. CDR3 length: 17 residues. Germline V lookup: CDR1 MGHRA, CDR2 YSYEKL. CDR3: CASSQGWGARGTDTQYF. The CDR3 DNA sequence: TGCGCCAGCAGCCAAGGATGGGGGGCGCGGGGCACAGATACGCAGTATTTT.

The chain recombines TRBV9 with TRBJ1-1, with D tentatively TRBD1 (5 bases). V shed 4 bases and J shed 4 bases, with 14 bases lying between them. Germline V gene data show CDR1 as SGDLS and CDR2 as YYNGEE. The CDR3 runs 14 residues. The CDR3 coding sequence is TGTGCCAGCAGCAGCCGGGATAGGGGCACTGAAGCTTTCTTT. Its translation: CASSSRDRGTEAFF.

This chain joins TRBV18 and TRBJ1-4; D is uncertain. V dropped 2 bases and J dropped 5 bases, with 9 bases sitting between them. The CDR3 loop spans 14 amino acids. Germline lookup yields CDR1 KGHSH and CDR2 LQKENI. CDR3 in amino acids: CASSPWVSNEKLFF. Written as DNA, the CDR3 is TGTGCCAGCTCACCATGGGTGAGCAATGAAAAACTGTTTTTT.

V and J are TRBV19 and TRBJ2-5; possibly TRBD1 for D (6 bases). The CDR3 extends over 14 amino acids. Trimming pared 9 bases from V and 5 bases from J, leaving 19 bases between. The germline CDR1 and CDR2 sequences are LNHDA and SQIVND (reference sequence). The CDR3 is CASAQRGFLETQYF. The DNA of the CDR3 is TGTGCCAGCGCACAAAGGGGGTTTTTGGAGACCCAGTACTTC.